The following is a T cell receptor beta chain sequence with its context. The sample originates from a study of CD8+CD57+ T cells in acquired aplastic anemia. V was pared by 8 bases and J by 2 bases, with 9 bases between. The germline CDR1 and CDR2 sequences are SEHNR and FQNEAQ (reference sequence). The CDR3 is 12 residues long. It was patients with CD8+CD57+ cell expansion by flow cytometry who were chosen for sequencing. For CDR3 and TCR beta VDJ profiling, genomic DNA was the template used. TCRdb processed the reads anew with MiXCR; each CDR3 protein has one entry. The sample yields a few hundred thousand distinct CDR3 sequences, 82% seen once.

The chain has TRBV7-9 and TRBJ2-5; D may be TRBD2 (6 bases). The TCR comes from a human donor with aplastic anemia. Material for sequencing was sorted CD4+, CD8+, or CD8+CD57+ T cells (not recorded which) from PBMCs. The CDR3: CASGGTQETQYF. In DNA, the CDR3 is TGTGCCAGCGGGGGGACTCAAGAGACCCAGTACTTC.